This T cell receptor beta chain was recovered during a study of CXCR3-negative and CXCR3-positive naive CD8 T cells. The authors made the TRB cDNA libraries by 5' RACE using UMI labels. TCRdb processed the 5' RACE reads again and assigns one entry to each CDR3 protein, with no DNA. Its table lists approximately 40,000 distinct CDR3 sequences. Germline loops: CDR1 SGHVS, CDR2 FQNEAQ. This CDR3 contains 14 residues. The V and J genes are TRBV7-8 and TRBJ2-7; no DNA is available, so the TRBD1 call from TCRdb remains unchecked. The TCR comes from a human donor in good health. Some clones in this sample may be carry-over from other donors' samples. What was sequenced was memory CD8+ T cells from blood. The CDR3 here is CASSLDGTTYEQYF.